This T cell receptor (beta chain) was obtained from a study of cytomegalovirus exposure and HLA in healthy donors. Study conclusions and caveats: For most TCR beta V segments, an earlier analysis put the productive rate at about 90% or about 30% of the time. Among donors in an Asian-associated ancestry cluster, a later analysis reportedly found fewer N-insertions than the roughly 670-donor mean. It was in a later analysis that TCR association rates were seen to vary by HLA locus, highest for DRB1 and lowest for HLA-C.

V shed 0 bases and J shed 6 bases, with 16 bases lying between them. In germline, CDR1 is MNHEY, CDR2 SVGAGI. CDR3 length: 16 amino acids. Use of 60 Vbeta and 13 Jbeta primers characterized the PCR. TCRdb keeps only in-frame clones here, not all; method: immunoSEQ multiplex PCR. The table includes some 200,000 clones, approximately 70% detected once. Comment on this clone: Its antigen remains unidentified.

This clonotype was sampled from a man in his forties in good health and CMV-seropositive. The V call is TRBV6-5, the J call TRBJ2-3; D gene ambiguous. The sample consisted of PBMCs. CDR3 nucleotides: TGTGCCAGCAGTTACTCTTCTCCCTCATGGCTCGATACGCAGTATTTT. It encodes CASSYSSPSWLDTQYF.